This is a list of T cell receptor beta chains from one sample in a study of blood T cell repertoires in COVID-19. Using immunoSEQ multiplex PCR, the repertoire was profiled, and TCRdb retains in-frame clones only, with some absent. The profile covers some 180,000 clones, with approximately 78% appearing a single time and 2.5% to 3% taken by the ten largest. The specimen sequenced was peripheral blood. All receptors derive from a woman older than 75 with active or convalescent COVID-19. Both conserved end residues are part of each CDR3. The D gene is left open where the match is weak. Only part of the rows carry a size: once, few, many, or a class if the clone is expanded.

CDR3: CASSLERSTDTQYF; DNA: TGTGCCAGCAGCTTGGAACGGAGCACAGATACGCAGTATTTT; size: few; J: TRBJ2-3; D: NA; V: TRBV5-5
CDR3: CASSDPTGTYGEQFF; DNA: TGCGCCAGCAGTGACCCGACAGGGACTTACGGTGAGCAGTTCTTC; size: NA; J: TRBJ2-1; D: NA; V: TRBV10-1
CDR3: CASSYSRHANEKLFF; DNA: TGTGCCAGCAGTTACTCGAGACATGCGAATGAAAAACTGTTTTTT; size: few; J: TRBJ1-4; D: NA; V: TRBV6-5
CDR3: CASSSPGQGIGELFF; DNA: TGTGCCAGCAGTTCCCCGGGACAGGGTATAGGGGAGCTGTTTTTT; size: NA; J: TRBJ2-2; D: TRBD1; V: TRBV6-6
CDR3: CASSPSTGGNYEQYF; DNA: TGTGCCAGCTCACCATCGACAGGGGGGAACTACGAGCAGTACTTC; size: few; J: TRBJ2-7; D: TRBD1; V: TRBV18
CDR3: CASCGDRDTEAFF; DNA: TGTGCCAGCTGCGGCGACAGGGACACTGAAGCTTTCTTT; size: NA; J: TRBJ1-1; D: TRBD1; V: TRBV2
CDR3: CASSDLTGGAVYEQYF; DNA: TGTGCCAGCAGTGACCTGACAGGGGGCGCGGTGTACGAGCAGTACTTC; size: many; J: TRBJ2-7; D: TRBD1; V: TRBV6-1
CDR3: CASSQDVGGGLYTQYF; DNA: TGTGCCAGCAGCCAAGATGTGGGGGGGGGCCTGTATACGCAGTATTTT; size: NA; J: TRBJ2-3; D: NA; V: TRBV3-1/TRBV3-2
CDR3: CASSPGTGDSPLHF; DNA: TGTGCCAGCAGCCCGGGGACAGGGGATTCACCCCTCCACTTT; size: NA; J: TRBJ1-6; D: TRBD1; V: TRBV6-6
CDR3: CATSDENRGTQYF; DNA: TGTGCCACCAGTGATGAGAATAGAGGTACGCAGTATTTT; size: NA; J: TRBJ2-3; D: NA; V: TRBV24-1
CDR3: CASSLVEGGVGGTQYF; DNA: TGTGCCAGCAGCTTAGTAGAGGGGGGGGTAGGCGGTACGCAGTATTTT; size: NA; J: TRBJ2-3; D: NA; V: TRBV7-2
CDR3: CAWSPPGERRQPQHF; DNA: TGTGCCTGGAGTCCCCCGGGTGAGAGGCGCCAGCCCCAGCATTTT; size: NA; J: TRBJ1-5; D: NA; V: TRBV30
CDR3: CASSPVGGVSTDTQYF; DNA: TGCGCCAGCTCCCCTGTGGGCGGGGTAAGCACAGATACGCAGTATTTT; size: NA; J: TRBJ2-3; D: NA; V: TRBV5-1
CDR3: CASSQVSSQGKQFF; DNA: TGTGCCAGCAGCCAAGTCTCTAGTCAGGGAAAGCAGTTCTTC; size: few; J: TRBJ2-1; D: NA; V: TRBV3-1/TRBV3-2
CDR3: CASSFRDPYQETQYF; DNA: TGTGCCAGCAGCTTTAGAGATCCGTACCAAGAGACCCAGTACTTC; size: NA; J: TRBJ2-5; D: NA; V: TRBV5-6
CDR3: CATSDSSQGGPEKLFF; DNA: TGTGCCACCAGTGACTCATCCCAGGGGGGACCTGAAAAACTGTTTTTT; size: NA; J: TRBJ1-4; D: TRBD1; V: TRBV24-1
CDR3: CASSLFWRNTEAFF; DNA: TGTGCCAGCAGTTTATTTTGGAGGAACACTGAAGCTTTCTTT; size: NA; J: TRBJ1-1; D: NA; V: TRBV27
CDR3: CASSATGLGGYTF; DNA: TGTGCCAGCAGCGCTACAGGGTTAGGGGGCTACACCTTC; size: few; J: TRBJ1-2; D: NA; V: TRBV3-1/TRBV3-2
CDR3: CATSERPLTLAKNIQYF; DNA: TGTGCCACCAGTGAGCGGCCACTTACACTAGCCAAAAACATTCAGTACTTC; size: NA; J: TRBJ2-4; D: NA; V: TRBV24-1
CDR3: CASSFTAADTQYF; DNA: TGTGCCAGCAGCTTTACAGCGGCAGATACGCAGTATTTT; size: NA; J: TRBJ2-3; D: NA; V: TRBV11-2
CDR3: CASTRVGNQPQHF; DNA: TGTGCCAGCACCAGGGTCGGCAATCAGCCCCAGCATTTT; size: NA; J: TRBJ1-5; D: NA; V: TRBV6-5
CDR3: CASSSRGGGYQDTEAFF; DNA: TGTGCCAGCAGCTCCCGAGGGGGCGGATATCAGGACACTGAAGCTTTCTTT; size: NA; J: TRBJ1-1; D: TRBD1; V: TRBV7-2
CDR3: CASGLQGSDTQYF; DNA: TGTGCTAGTGGTTTGCAGGGTTCAGATACGCAGTATTTT; size: NA; J: TRBJ2-3; D: NA; V: TRBV12-5
CDR3: CASLRDRGAGELFF; DNA: TGTGCCAGCTTACGGGACAGGGGAGCCGGGGAGCTGTTTTTT; size: NA; J: TRBJ2-2; D: TRBD1; V: TRBV18
CDR3: CASSVQGINEQYF; DNA: TGCGCCAGCAGTGTTCAGGGAATCAACGAGCAGTACTTC; size: few; J: TRBJ2-7; D: NA; V: TRBV5-1
CDR3: CASSFQQGAGTEAFF; DNA: TGCGCCAGCAGCTTCCAACAGGGGGCAGGCACTGAAGCTTTCTTT; size: NA; J: TRBJ1-1; D: TRBD1; V: TRBV5-1
CDR3: CASSWGPEGPYEQYF; DNA: TGTGCCAGCAGCTGGGGACCGGAGGGGCCCTACGAGCAGTACTTC; size: NA; J: TRBJ2-7; D: NA; V: TRBV7-2
CDR3: CARSLVGTGKNAEAFF; DNA: TGTGCCAGAAGCTTAGTAGGGACAGGTAAGAATGCTGAAGCTTTCTTT; size: NA; J: TRBJ1-1; D: NA; V: TRBV7-5
CDR3: CASSQDNRENEKLFF; DNA: TGCGCCAGCAGCCAGGATAACAGGGAGAATGAAAAACTGTTTTTT; size: NA; J: TRBJ1-4; D: NA; V: TRBV4-1
CDR3: CASSSSGTGYNQPQHF; DNA: TGTGCCAGCAGCTCCTCCGGGACAGGGTATAATCAGCCCCAGCATTTT; size: NA; J: TRBJ1-5; D: TRBD1; V: TRBV7-9
CDR3: CASSLAGQGASEAFF; DNA: TGTGCCAGCAGCTTGGCTGGACAGGGAGCCAGTGAAGCTTTCTTT; size: NA; J: TRBJ1-1; D: TRBD1; V: TRBV11-3
CDR3: CASSLVGAPDTQYF; DNA: TGTGCCAGCAGCTTGGTAGGGGCGCCTGATACGCAGTATTTT; size: NA; J: TRBJ2-3; D: NA; V: TRBV5-6
CDR3: CASSRPGQGYGYTF; DNA: TGCGCCAGCAGTCGTCCGGGACAGGGGTACGGCTACACCTTC; size: NA; J: TRBJ1-2; D: TRBD1; V: TRBV10-2
CDR3: CASSEFTGTYYGYTF; DNA: TGTGCCAGCAGTGAATTTACAGGGACATACTATGGCTACACCTTC; size: NA; J: TRBJ1-2; D: NA; V: TRBV25-1
CDR3: CATSDRTGGRNQPQHF; DNA: TGTGCCACCAGTGACCGGACAGGGGGGCGGAATCAGCCCCAGCATTTT; size: NA; J: TRBJ1-5; D: TRBD1; V: TRBV24-1
CDR3: CASSTQGADSPLHF; DNA: TGTGCCAGCAGCACACAGGGGGCGGATTCACCCCTCCACTTT; size: few; J: TRBJ1-6; D: TRBD1; V: TRBV5-4
CDR3: CASSLPPPGTSYEQYF; DNA: TGTGCCAGCAGCCTACCGCCGCCCGGGACATCTTACGAGCAGTACTTC; size: NA; J: TRBJ2-7; D: NA; V: TRBV7-2
CDR3: CASSLRTGGALLYGYTF; DNA: TGTGCCAGCAGCCTACGGACAGGGGGTGCCTTATTGTATGGCTACACCTTC; size: few; J: TRBJ1-2; D: TRBD1; V: TRBV7-2
CDR3: CASGLSGPQETQYF; DNA: TGTGCTAGTGGTTTGAGCGGGCCCCAAGAGACCCAGTACTTC; size: NA; J: TRBJ2-5; D: NA; V: TRBV12-5
CDR3: CASSPGSGGDYGYTF; DNA: TGTGCCAGCTCACCTGGTTCGGGCGGGGACTATGGCTACACCTTC; size: once; J: TRBJ1-2; D: NA; V: TRBV18
CDR3: CASSQGISGGSGANVLTF; DNA: TGTGCCAGCAGCCAAGGTATTAGCGGGGGGTCCGGGGCCAACGTCCTGACTTTC; size: once; J: TRBJ2-6; D: TRBD2; V: TRBV3-1/TRBV3-2
CDR3: CASNLPGVRTGGVHGYTF; DNA: TGTGCCAGCAATCTCCCCGGGGTCAGAACAGGGGGCGTACATGGCTACACCTTC; size: NA; J: TRBJ1-2; D: TRBD1; V: TRBV28
CDR3: CASRGTGGPYNEQFF; DNA: TGCGCCAGCAGGGGGACAGGGGGTCCCTACAATGAGCAGTTCTTC; size: NA; J: TRBJ2-1; D: TRBD1; V: TRBV5-1
CDR3: CASSRYTNTGELFF; DNA: TGTGCCAGCAGCCGTTACACCAACACCGGGGAGCTGTTTTTT; size: NA; J: TRBJ2-2; D: NA; V: TRBV28
CDR3: CATSDLRRNTDTQYF; DNA: TGTGCCACCAGTGATCTCAGGAGGAACACAGATACGCAGTATTTT; size: NA; J: TRBJ2-3; D: NA; V: TRBV24-1
CDR3: CAISYGNTEAFF; DNA: TGTGCCATCAGCTACGGGAACACTGAAGCTTTCTTT; size: NA; J: TRBJ1-1; D: NA; V: TRBV10-3
CDR3: CASSPSPGTFFGYTF; DNA: TGTGCCAGCAGCCCGAGTCCGGGGACTTTTTTTGGCTACACCTTC; size: NA; J: TRBJ1-2; D: NA; V: TRBV12-1
CDR3: CASSIRQGATGNSPLHF; DNA: TGTGCCAGTAGTATTCGACAGGGGGCAACGGGTAATTCACCCCTCCACTTT; size: NA; J: TRBJ1-6; D: TRBD1; V: TRBV19
CDR3: CASSLAPIRGNTEAFF; DNA: TGTGCCAGCAGCTTAGCCCCTATTAGGGGGAACACTGAAGCTTTCTTT; size: NA; J: TRBJ1-1; D: NA; V: TRBV5-5
CDR3: CASSLAGVTGNTIYF; DNA: TGCGCCAGCAGCTTGGCGGGAGTAACTGGAAACACCATATATTTT; size: NA; J: TRBJ1-3; D: NA; V: TRBV5-1
CDR3: CASSLGAGTQYF; DNA: TGCGCCAGCAGCTTGGGAGCAGGTACGCAGTATTTT; size: few; J: TRBJ2-3; D: NA; V: TRBV5-1
CDR3: CASSLRDRGTYEQYF; DNA: TGTGCCAGCAGCTTACGGGACAGGGGGACCTACGAGCAGTACTTC; size: once; J: TRBJ2-7; D: TRBD1; V: TRBV7-9
CDR3: CASSSPGLQETQYF; DNA: TGTGCCAGCAGCTCCCCAGGACTACAAGAGACCCAGTACTTC; size: NA; J: TRBJ2-5; D: NA; V: TRBV5-6
CDR3: CASSQDTGRTSGGTDTQYF; DNA: TGTGCCAGCAGCCAAGATACGGGCAGGACTAGCGGGGGCACAGATACGCAGTATTTT; size: few; J: TRBJ2-3; D: TRBD2; V: TRBV4-2
CDR3: CASRAGQFYGYTF; DNA: TGTGCCAGCAGAGCCGGACAGTTTTATGGCTACACCTTC; size: NA; J: TRBJ1-2; D: NA; V: TRBV2
CDR3: CASSVATGGNNSPLHF; DNA: TGTGCCAGCAGCGTAGCTACAGGGGGCAATAATTCACCCCTCCACTTT; size: few; J: TRBJ1-6; D: TRBD1; V: TRBV9
CDR3: CASRTEYSNQPQHF; DNA: TGTGCCAGCAGGACAGAGTATAGCAATCAGCCCCAGCATTTT; size: NA; J: TRBJ1-5; D: NA; V: TRBV2
CDR3: CASSSAYRTQPGNTIYF; DNA: TGTGCCAGCAGCTCCGCTTACAGGACCCAACCTGGAAACACCATATATTTT; size: NA; J: TRBJ1-3; D: NA; V: TRBV5-4
CDR3: CASSAKGKAGYTF; DNA: TGTGCCAGCAGTGCCAAGGGGAAGGCTGGCTACACCTTC; size: NA; J: TRBJ1-2; D: NA; V: TRBV2
CDR3: CATSREPVGHRYGYTF; DNA: TGTGCCACCAGCAGAGAGCCGGTTGGACACCGCTATGGCTACACCTTC; size: once; J: TRBJ1-2; D: NA; V: TRBV15